This passage covers 10 T cell receptor beta chains from one sample sequenced in a study of CD8 T cells in ankylosing spondylitis. TCRdb passed the 5' RACE reads through MiXCR, listing each CDR3 protein once. The table records about 150,000 distinct CDR3 sequences, around 43% of them present only once. Specimen: synovial fluid, either unsorted or a sorted T cell fraction (not recorded which). Source of these receptors: a male donor with ankylosing spondylitis.

The rearrangement links TRBV10-3 to TRBJ2-3; the D is unclear. CDR1 is ENHRY and CDR2 is SYGVKD in the germline V gene. V dropped 10 bases and J dropped 2 bases, with 16 bases sitting between them. There are 14 residues in the CDR3. The CDR3 DNA sequence: TGTGCCACCCGATCCGGGCACCTCACAGATACGCAGTATTTT. Encoded protein: CATRSGHLTDTQYF.

The rearrangement uses TRBV29-1 and TRBJ2-1, with D hard to call. The CDR3 extends over 15 amino acids. Germline values: CDR1 SQVTM, CDR2 ANQGSEA. V lost 2 bases and J 5 bases, leaving 16 bases between the germline ends. CDR3 residues: CSVEWVYRSDNEQFF. CDR3 coding DNA: TGCAGCGTTGAATGGGTTTATCGGTCGGACAATGAGCAGTTCTTC.

V usage is TRBV21-1 and J usage is TRBJ1-2; the D call of TRBD1 is as the table states it, not checked on the DNA. TRBV21-1 is labeled a pseudogene. The CDR3 contains 14 residues. The CDR3 sequence: CASIGGSGNYGYTF. Written as DNA, the CDR3 is TGTGCCAGCATAGGGGGGTCTGGGAACTATGGCTACACCTTC.

The chain couples TRBV4-3 to TRBJ2-1; TRBD2 matches 7 bases. The CDR3 spans 15 residues. The J segment lost 4 bases and the V segment lost 1 base, leaving 4 bases of the junction unmatched. CDR1 is LGHNA, CDR2 YSLEER, per germline. The CDR3, as DNA: TGCGCCAGCAGCCAAGCAGGGACTACGTACAATGAGCAGTTCTTC. Translating it yields CASSQAGTTYNEQFF.

This clonotype occurred a few times. The chain uses TRBV7-9 and TRBJ1-6, with 8 bases that match TRBD1. The junction had 4 bases not matched to a gene; V was cut back by 2 bases and J by 7 bases. The CDR3 runs 15 residues. CDR1 SEHNR and CDR2 FQNEAQ come from the germline V gene (reference sequence). The CDR3 DNA sequence: TGTGCCAGCAGCTTACGGACAGGGAAAAATTCACCCCTCCACTTT. It specifies CASSLRTGKNSPLHF.

This clonotype was recorded many times. J is TRBJ2-1 and V is TRBV11-1, with TRBD2 identical over 12 bases. The junction had 7 bases not matched to a gene; V was cut back by 4 bases and J by 0 bases. Germline V gene sequence: CDR1 SGHAT, CDR2 FQDESV (reference sequence). This CDR3 is 18 amino acids long. CDR3 amino acids: CASSSTLAGGSSYNEQFF. DNA for the CDR3: TGTGCCAGCAGCTCCACCCTAGCGGGGGGGAGCTCCTACAATGAGCAGTTCTTC.

This clonotype turned up a few times. The V and J genes are TRBV20-1 and TRBJ1-1, with D perhaps matching TRBD1 (5 bases). Germline CDR1 DFQATT, CDR2 SNEGSKA (reference sequence). The CDR3 sequence is 13 residues long. V dropped 8 bases and J dropped 2 bases, with 15 bases sitting between them. CDR3 DNA sequence: TGCAGTAACGATCGGGGGTCAAACACTGAAGCTTTCTTT. This encodes CSNDRGSNTEAFF.

CDR3: CASSLARWGETQYF. CDR3 coding DNA: TGTGCCAGCAGCCTGGCCCGGTGGGGAGAGACCCAGTACTTC. The chain is built from TRBV7-6 and TRBJ2-5; no firm D call. CDR3 length: 14 amino acids. Trimming took off 5 bases at V and 4 bases at J, with 14 bases between the two ends. Germline CDR1 and CDR2: SGHVS and FNYEAQ.

A few counts support this clonotype. J is TRBJ1-2 and V is TRBV9; D unresolved. The germline gives CDR1 SGDLS, CDR2 YYNGEE. The CDR3 has 12 residues. The V and J ends lost 3 bases and 8 bases respectively, with 11 bases between them. The CDR3 here is CASSAVPRGYTF. Here the CDR3 DNA reads TGTGCCAGCAGCGCTGTCCCGAGGGGCTACACCTTC.

This clonotype occurred once. The chain recombines TRBV4-2 with TRBJ2-6; D not certain. Germline assignment: CDR1 LGHNA and CDR2 YNFKEQ. The CDR3 is 20 residues long. V was cut by 1 base and J by 0 bases, with 19 bases left in between. The DNA for the CDR3 is TGTGCCAGCAGCCAAGGGATTGCCGTGCTGGGAAACTCTGGGGCCAACGTCCTGACTTTC. Protein product: CASSQGIAVLGNSGANVLTF.